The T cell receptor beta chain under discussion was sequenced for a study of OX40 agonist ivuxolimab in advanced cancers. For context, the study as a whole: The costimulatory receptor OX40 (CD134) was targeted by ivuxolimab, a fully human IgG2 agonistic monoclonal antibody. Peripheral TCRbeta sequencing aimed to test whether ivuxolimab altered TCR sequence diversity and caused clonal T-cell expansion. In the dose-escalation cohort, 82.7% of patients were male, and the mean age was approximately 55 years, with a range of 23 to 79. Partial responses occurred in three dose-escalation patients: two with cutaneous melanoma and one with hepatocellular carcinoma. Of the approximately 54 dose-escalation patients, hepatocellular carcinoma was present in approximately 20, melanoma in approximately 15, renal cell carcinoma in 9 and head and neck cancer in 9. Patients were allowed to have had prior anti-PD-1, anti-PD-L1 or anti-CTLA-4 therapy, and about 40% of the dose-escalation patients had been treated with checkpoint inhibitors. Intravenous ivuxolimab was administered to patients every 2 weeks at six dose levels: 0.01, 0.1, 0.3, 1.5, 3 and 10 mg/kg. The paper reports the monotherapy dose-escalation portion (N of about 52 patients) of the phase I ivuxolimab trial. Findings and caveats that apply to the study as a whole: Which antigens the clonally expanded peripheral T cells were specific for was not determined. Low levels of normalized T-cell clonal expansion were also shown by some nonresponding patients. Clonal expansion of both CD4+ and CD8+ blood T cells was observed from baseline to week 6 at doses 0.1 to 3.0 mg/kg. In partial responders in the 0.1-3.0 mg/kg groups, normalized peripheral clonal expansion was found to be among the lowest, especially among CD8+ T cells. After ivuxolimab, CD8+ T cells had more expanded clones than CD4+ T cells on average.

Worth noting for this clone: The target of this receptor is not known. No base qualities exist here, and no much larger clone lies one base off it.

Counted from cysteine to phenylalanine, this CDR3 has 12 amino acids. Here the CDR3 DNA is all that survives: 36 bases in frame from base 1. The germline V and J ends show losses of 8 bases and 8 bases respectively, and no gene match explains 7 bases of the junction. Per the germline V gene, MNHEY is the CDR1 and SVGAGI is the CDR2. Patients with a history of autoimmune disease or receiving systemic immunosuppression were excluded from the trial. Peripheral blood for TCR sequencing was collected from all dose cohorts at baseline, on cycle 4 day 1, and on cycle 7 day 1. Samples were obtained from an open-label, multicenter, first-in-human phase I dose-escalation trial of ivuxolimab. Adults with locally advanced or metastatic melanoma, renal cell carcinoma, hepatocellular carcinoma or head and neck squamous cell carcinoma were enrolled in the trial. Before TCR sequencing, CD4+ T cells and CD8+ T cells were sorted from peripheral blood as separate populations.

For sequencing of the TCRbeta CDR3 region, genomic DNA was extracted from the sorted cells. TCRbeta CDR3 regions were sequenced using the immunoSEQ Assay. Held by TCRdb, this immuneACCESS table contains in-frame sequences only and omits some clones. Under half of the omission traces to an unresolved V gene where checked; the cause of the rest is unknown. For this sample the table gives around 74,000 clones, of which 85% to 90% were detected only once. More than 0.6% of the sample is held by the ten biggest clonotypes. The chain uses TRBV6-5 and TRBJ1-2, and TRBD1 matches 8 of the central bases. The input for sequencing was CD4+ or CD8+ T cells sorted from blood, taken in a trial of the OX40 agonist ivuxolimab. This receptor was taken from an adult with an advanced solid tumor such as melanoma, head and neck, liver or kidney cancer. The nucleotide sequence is TGTGCCAGCGGTGACAGGGGAGGAGGCTACACCTTC. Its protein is CASGDRGGGYTF.